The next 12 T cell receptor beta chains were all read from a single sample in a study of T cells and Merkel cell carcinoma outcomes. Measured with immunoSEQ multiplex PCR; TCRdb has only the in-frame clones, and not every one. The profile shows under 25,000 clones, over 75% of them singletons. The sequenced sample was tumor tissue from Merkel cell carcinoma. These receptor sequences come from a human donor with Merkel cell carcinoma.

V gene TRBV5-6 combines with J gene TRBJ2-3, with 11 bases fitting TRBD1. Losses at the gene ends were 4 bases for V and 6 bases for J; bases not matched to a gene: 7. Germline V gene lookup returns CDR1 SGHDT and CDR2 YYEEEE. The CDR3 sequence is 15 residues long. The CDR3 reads CASSRGQGAGDTQYF. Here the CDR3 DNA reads TGTGCCAGCAGCCGTGGACAGGGGGCAGGGGATACGCAGTATTTT.

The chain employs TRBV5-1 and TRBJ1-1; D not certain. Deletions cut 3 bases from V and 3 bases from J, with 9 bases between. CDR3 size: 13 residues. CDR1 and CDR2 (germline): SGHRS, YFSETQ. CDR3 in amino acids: CASSSDADTEAFF. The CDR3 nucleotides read TGCGCCAGCAGCTCGGACGCCGACACTGAAGCTTTCTTT.

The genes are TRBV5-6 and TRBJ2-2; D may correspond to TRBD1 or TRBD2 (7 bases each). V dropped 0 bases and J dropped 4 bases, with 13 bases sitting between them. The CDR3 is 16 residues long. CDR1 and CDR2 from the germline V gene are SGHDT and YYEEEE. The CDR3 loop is CASSLGQGGSTGELFF. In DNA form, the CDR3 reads TGTGCCAGCAGCTTGGGGCAGGGGGGGAGCACCGGGGAGCTGTTTTTT.

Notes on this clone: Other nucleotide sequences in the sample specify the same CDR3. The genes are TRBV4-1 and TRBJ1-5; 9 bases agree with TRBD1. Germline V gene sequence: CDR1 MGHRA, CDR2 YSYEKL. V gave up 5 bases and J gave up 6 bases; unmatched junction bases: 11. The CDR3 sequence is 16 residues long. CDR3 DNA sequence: TGCGCCAGCAGCAAAACCGGGACAGGGCTTATTCAGCCCCAGCATTTT. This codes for CASSKTGTGLIQPQHF.

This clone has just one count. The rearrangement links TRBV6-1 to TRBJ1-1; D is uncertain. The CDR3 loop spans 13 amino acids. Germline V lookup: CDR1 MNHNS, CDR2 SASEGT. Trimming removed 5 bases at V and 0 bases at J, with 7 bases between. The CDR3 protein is CASSWKMNTEAFF. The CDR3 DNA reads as TGTGCCAGCAGTTGGAAAATGAACACTGAAGCTTTCTTT.

The CDR3 DNA sequence: TGTGCCAGCAGCTTACCTCTAGCGGTTACCTACGAGCAGTACTTC. This translates into CASSLPLAVTYEQYF. The gene calls are TRBV11-2 and TRBJ2-7; TRBD2 matches at 7 bases. CDR3 length equals 15 residues. Germline V gene lookup returns CDR1 SGHAT and CDR2 FQNNGV. V shed 2 bases and J 2 bases; nucleotides not matched to a gene: 6.

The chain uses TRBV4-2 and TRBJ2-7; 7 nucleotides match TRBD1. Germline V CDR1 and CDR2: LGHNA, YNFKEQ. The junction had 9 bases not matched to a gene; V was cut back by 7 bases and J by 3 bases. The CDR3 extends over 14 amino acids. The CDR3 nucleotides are TGTGCCAGCAAGTCCCGGGACAGACACTACGAGCAGTACTTC. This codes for CASKSRDRHYEQYF.

The chain's CDR3 is CASSLFRGPSHEKLFF. CDR3 nucleotides: TGCGCCAGCAGCTTGTTCAGGGGCCCTTCTCATGAAAAACTGTTTTTT. The J gene is TRBJ1-4, the V gene TRBV5-1, with D possibly TRBD1 on 6 matching bases. The CDR3 runs to 16 residues. CDR1 and CDR2 from the germline V gene are SGHRS and YFSETQ. V was clipped by 1 base and J by 6 bases, with 16 bases between them.

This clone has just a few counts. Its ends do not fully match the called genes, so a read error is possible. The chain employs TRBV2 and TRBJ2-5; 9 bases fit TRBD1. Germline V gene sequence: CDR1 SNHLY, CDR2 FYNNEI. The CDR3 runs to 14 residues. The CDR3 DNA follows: TGTGCCAGCAGGGCAGGGACAGGGCAAGGGACCCAGTACTTC. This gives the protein CASRAGTGQGTQYF.

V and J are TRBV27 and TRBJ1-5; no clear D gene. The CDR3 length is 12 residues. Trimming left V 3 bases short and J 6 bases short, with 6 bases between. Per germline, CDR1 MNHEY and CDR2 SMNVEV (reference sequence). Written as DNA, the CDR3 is TGTGCCAGCAGTTTCCCGGGTCAGCCCCAGCATTTT. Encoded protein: CASSFPGQPQHF.

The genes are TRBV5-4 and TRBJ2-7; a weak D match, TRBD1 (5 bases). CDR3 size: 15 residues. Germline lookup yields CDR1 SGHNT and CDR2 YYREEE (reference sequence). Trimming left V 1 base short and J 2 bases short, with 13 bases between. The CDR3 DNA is TGTGCCAGCAGCTTGTCGTCCAGGGTTACCTACGAGCAGTACTTC. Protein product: CASSLSSRVTYEQYF. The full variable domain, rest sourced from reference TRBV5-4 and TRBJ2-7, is ETGVTQSPTHLIKTRGQQVTLRCSSQSGHNTVSWYQQALGQGPQFIFQYYREEENGRGNFPPRFSGLQFPNYSSELNVNALELDDSALYLCASSLSSRVTYEQYFGPGTRLTVT.

The CDR3 DNA reads as TGCGCCAGCAGCCAAGTTTGGGTCGCCACTGAAGCTTTCTTT. Translating gives CASSQVWVATEAFF. V usage is TRBV4-1 and J usage is TRBJ1-1, with D hard to call. Looked up from germline, CDR1 is MGHRA and CDR2 is YSYEKL. With 1 base removed from V and 4 bases from J, the gap between germline ends came to 10 bases. CDR3 size: 14 residues.